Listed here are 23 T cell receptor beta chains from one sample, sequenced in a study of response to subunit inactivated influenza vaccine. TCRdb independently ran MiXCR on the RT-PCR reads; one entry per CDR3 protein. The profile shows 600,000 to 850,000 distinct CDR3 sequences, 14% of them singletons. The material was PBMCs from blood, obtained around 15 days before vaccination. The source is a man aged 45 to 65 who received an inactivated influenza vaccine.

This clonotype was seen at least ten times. In DNA form, the CDR3 reads TGTGCCAGCAGTTTAAGGGCAATGTGGGCGGACTATGGCTACACCTTC. Translating it yields CASSLRAMWADYGYTF. The J gene is TRBJ1-2, the V gene TRBV12-3 or TRBV12-4; D is unresolved. Trimming pared 2 bases from V and 3 bases from J, leaving 16 bases between. The CDR3 extends over 16 amino acids.

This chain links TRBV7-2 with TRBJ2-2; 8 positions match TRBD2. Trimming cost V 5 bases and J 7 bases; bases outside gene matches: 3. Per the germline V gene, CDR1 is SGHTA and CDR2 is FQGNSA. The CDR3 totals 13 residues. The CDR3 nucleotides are TGTGCCAGCAGCCGGGGGGGGCACGGGGAGCTGTTTTTT. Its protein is CASSRGGHGELFF.

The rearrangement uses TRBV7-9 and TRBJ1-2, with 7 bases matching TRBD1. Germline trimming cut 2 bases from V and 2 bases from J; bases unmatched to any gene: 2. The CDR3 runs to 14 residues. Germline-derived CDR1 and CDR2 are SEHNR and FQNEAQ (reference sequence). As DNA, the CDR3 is TGTGCCAGCAGCTTAAGACAGGGAAACTATGGCTACACCTTC. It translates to CASSLRQGNYGYTF. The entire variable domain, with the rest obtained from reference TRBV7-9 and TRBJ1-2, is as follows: DTGVSQNPRHKITKRGQNVTFRCDPISEHNRLYWYRQTLGQGPEFLTYFQNEAQLEKSRLLSDRFSAERPKGSFSTLEIQRTEQGDSAMYLCASSLRQGNYGYTFGSGTRLTVV.

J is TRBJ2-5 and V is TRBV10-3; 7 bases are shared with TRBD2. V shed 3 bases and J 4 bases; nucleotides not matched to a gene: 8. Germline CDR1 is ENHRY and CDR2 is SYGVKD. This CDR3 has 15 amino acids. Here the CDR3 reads CAISDRTRGPETQYF. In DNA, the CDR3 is TGTGCCATCAGTGATAGGACTAGAGGGCCAGAGACCCAGTACTTC.

The CDR3 DNA is TGTGCCAGCGCCAGAAGACAGGGGAAAAACATTCAGTACTTC. This codes for CASARRQGKNIQYF. The chain is built from TRBV5-6 and TRBJ2-4; 8 bases match TRBD1. The V gene end was trimmed by 7 bases and the J gene end by 4 bases; junction bases not matched to a gene: 7. CDR1 and CDR2 from the germline V gene are SGHDT and YYEEEE. The CDR3 loop spans 14 amino acids.

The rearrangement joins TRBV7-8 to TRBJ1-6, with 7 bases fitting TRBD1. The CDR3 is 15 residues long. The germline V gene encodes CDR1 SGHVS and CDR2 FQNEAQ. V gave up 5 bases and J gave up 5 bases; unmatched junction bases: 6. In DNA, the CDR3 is TGTGCCAGCAGCGCCGGACAGGTTCATAATTCACCCCTCCACTTT. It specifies CASSAGQVHNSPLHF. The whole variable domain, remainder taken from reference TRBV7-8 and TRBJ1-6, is GAGVSQSPRYKVAKRGQDVALRCDPISGHVSLFWYQQALGQGPEFLTYFQNEAQLDKSGLPSDRFFAERPEGSVSTLKIQRTQQEDSAVYLCASSAGQVHNSPLHFGNGTRLTVT.

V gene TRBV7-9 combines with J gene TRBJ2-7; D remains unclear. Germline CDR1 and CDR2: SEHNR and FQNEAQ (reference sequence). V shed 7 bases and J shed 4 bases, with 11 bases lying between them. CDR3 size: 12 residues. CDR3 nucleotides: TGTGCCAGCACCACCGGACGGTACGAGCAGTACTTC. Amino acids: CASTTGRYEQYF.

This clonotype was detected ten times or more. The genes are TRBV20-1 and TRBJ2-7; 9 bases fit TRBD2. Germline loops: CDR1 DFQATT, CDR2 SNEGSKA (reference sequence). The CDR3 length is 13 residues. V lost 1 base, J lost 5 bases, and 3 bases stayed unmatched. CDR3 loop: CSARVSGRDEQYF. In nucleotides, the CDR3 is TGCAGTGCTAGAGTTAGCGGGAGAGACGAGCAGTACTTC.

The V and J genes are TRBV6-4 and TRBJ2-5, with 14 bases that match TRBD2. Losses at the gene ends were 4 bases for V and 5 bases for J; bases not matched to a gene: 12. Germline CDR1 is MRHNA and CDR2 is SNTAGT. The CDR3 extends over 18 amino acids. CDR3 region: CASSGTGTSGGLGETQYF. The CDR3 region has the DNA TGTGCCAGCAGTGGAACCGGGACTAGCGGGGGCCTAGGGGAGACCCAGTACTTC.

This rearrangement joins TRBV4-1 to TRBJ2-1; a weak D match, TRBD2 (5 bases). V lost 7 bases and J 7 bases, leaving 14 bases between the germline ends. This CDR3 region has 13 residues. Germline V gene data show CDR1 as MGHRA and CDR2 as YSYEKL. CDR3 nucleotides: TGCGCCAGCAACCGAGGGTTGGGAAATGAGCAGTTCTTC. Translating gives CASNRGLGNEQFF.

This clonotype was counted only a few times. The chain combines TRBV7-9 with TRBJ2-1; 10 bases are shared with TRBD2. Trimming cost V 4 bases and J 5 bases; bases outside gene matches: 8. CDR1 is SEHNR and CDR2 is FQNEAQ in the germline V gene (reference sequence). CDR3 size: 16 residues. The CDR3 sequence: CASSSLAGVSNNEQFF. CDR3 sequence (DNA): TGTGCCAGCAGCTCCCTAGCGGGAGTCAGCAACAATGAGCAGTTCTTC. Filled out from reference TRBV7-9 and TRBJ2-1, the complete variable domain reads DTGVSQNPRHKITKRGQNVTFRCDPISEHNRLYWYRQTLGQGPEFLTYFQNEAQLEKSRLLSDRFSAERPKGSFSTLEIQRTEQGDSAMYLCASSSLAGVSNNEQFFGPGTRLTVL.

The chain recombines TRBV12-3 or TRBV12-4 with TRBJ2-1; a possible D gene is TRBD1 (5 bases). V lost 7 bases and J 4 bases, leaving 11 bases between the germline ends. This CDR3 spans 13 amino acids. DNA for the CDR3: TGTGCCAGCACACAGGATCAATACAATGAGCAGTTCTTC. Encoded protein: CASTQDQYNEQFF.

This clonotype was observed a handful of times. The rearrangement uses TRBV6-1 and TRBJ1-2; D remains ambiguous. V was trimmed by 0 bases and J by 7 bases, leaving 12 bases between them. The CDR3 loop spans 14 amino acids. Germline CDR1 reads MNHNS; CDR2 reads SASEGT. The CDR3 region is CASSEAPSASGYTF. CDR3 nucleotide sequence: TGTGCCAGCAGTGAAGCCCCGTCCGCTTCTGGCTACACCTTC.

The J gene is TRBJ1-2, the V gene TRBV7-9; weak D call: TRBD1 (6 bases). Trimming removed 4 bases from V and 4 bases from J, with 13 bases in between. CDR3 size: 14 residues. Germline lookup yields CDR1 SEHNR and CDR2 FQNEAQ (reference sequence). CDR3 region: CASSSGQFGYGYTF. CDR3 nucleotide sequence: TGTGCCAGCAGCTCCGGACAGTTCGGCTATGGCTACACCTTC.

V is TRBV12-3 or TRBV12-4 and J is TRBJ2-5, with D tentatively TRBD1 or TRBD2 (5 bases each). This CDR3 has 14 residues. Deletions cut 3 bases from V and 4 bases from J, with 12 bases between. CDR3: CASSLRGNGETQYF. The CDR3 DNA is TGTGCCAGCAGTTTGAGGGGTAATGGAGAGACCCAGTACTTC.

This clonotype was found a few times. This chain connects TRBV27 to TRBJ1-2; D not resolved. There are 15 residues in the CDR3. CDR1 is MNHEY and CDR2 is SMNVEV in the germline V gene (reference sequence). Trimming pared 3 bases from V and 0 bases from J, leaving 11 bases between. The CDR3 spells CASSFGGAPNYGYTF. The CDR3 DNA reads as TGTGCCAGCAGTTTCGGAGGCGCTCCTAACTATGGCTACACCTTC.

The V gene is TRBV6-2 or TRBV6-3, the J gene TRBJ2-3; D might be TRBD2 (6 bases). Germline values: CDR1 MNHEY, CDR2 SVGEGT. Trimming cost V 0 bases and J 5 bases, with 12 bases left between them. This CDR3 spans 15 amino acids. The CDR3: CASSYSRRVGDTQYF. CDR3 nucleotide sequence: TGTGCCAGCAGTTACTCGAGGAGGGTGGGAGATACGCAGTATTTT.

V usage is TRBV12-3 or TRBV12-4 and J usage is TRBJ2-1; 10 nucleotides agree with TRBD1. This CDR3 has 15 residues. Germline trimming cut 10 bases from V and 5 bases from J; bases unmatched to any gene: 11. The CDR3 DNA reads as TGTGCCACCAGCAACACCGGGACAGGGGACAATGAGCAGTTCTTC. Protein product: CATSNTGTGDNEQFF.

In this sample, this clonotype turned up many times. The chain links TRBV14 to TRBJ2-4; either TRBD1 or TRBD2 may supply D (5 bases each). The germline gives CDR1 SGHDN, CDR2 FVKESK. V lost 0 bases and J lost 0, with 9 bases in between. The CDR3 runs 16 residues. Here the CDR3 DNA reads TGTGCCAGCAGCCAAGATAGGGACCTAGCCAAAAACATTCAGTACTTC. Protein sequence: CASSQDRDLAKNIQYF.

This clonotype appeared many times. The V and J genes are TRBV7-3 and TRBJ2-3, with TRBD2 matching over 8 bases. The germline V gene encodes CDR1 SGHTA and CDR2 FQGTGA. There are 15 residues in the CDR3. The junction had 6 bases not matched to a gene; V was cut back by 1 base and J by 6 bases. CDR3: CASSLIGRAWDTQYF. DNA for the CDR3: TGTGCCAGCAGCTTAATCGGGAGGGCCTGGGATACGCAGTATTTT. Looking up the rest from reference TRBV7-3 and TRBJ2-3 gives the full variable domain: GAGVSQTPSNKVTEKGKYVELRCDPISGHTALYWYRQSLGQGPEFLIYFQGTGAADDSGLPNDRFFAVRPEGSVSTLKIQRTERGDSAVYLCASSLIGRAWDTQYFGPGTRLTVL.

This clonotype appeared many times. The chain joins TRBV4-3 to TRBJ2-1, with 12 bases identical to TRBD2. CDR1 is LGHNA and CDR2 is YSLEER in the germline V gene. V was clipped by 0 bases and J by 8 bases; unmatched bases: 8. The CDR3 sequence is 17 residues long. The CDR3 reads CASSQDPSGRARDEQFF. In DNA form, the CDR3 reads TGCGCCAGCAGCCAAGACCCTAGCGGGAGGGCCCGGGATGAGCAGTTCTTC.

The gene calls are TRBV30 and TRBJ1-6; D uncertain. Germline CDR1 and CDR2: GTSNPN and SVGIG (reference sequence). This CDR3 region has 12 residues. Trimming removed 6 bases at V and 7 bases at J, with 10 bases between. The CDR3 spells CACDLNNSPLHF. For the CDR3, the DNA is TGTGCCTGCGACCTGAACAATTCACCCCTCCACTTT.

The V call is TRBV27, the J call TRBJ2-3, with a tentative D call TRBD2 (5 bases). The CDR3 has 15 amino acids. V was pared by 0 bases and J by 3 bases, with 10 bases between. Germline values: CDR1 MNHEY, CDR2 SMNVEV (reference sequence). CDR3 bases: TGTGCCAGCAGTTTATCGTACGGCGGGACAGATACGCAGTATTTT. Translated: CASSLSYGGTDTQYF.